The next 2 T cell receptor beta chains were all read from a single sample in a study of CD8 T cells in Susac syndrome. With random hexamers, 0.5 to 1 ug RNA was reverse transcribed. A single record per CDR3 protein comes from TCRdb applying MiXCR to the immunoSEQ multiplex PCR reads. Of tens of thousands of distinct CDR3 sequences listed, roughly 90% are singletons. The specimen was CD8+ T cells from PBMCs. These receptor sequences come from a human donor with multiple sclerosis.

The J gene is TRBJ2-3, the V gene TRBV6-5; D possibly uses TRBD1 or TRBD2 (5 bases each). Germline-derived CDR1 and CDR2 are MNHEY and SVGAGI. This CDR3 is built from 13 residues. Trimming took off 6 bases at V and 4 bases at J, with 11 bases between the two ends. CDR3 in DNA: TGTGCCAGCAGGGGACCTAGCCCAGATACGCAGTATTTT. It yields the protein CASRGPSPDTQYF.

The chain recombines TRBV27 with TRBJ2-7; no reliable D call. Trimming pared 2 bases from V and 0 bases from J, leaving 11 bases between. CDR3 size: 15 residues. Looked up from germline, CDR1 is MNHEY and CDR2 is SMNVEV (reference sequence). CDR3 loop: CASSLQRLSSYEQYF. The CDR3 bases are TGTGCCAGCAGTTTACAAAGACTCAGCTCCTACGAGCAGTACTTC.